A single sample is the source of the 16 T cell receptor beta chains below, sequenced in a study of cytomegalovirus exposure and HLA in healthy donors. The study ran its PCR with 60 Vbeta and 13 Jbeta primers. The assay was immunoSEQ multiplex PCR, and TCRdb's table has in-frame clones only and misses some. The sample lists around 150,000 clones; about 80% were seen once. The material sequenced was PBMCs. Receptors were obtained from a man between 25 and 39 years old in good health and CMV-seropositive.

V is TRBV29-1 and J is TRBJ2-7; 13 nucleotides line up with TRBD2. The CDR3 is 13 amino acids. Germline V gene sequence: CDR1 SQVTM, CDR2 ANQGSEA. The trim removed 7 bases at V and 6 bases at J, leaving 6 bases unmatched. The CDR3 sequence is CSAGLAGAVEQYF. The CDR3 DNA reads as TGCAGCGCCGGACTAGCGGGAGCTGTCGAGCAGTACTTC.

The chain has TRBV10-2 and TRBJ1-1; D gene unclear. The CDR3 is 14 residues long. V was clipped by 8 bases and J by 8 bases, with 21 bases between them. Germline loops: CDR1 WSHSY, CDR2 SAAADI. The CDR3, as DNA: TGCGCCAGCTCGGGAATACAGCTGCTGACGGAAGCTTTCTTT. The encoded protein is CASSGIQLLTEAFF.

The chain recombines TRBV6-1 with TRBJ2-2; D remains ambiguous. Germline CDR1 MNHNS, CDR2 SASEGT. The CDR3 covers 14 residues. The ends were cut back, 8 bases at V and 7 bases at J, with 17 bases in the middle. CDR3 sequence (DNA): TGTGCCAGCTCCCCTACCGCTAACGACGGGGAGCTGTTTTTT. As protein: CASSPTANDGELFF.

This chain's CDR3 is CASSRLAGEAGVYNEQFF. The CDR3 DNA is TGTGCCAGCAGCCGACTAGCGGGGGAGGCGGGCGTCTACAATGAGCAGTTCTTC. V is TRBV11-3 and J is TRBJ2-1; 12 bases map to TRBD2. The germline gives CDR1 SGHNT, CDR2 YENEEA. V shed 5 bases and J 3 bases; nucleotides not matched to a gene: 11. CDR3 length: 18 residues.

Only a few counts were recorded for this clone. The chain is built from TRBV5-1 and TRBJ1-2; no clear D gene. From germline, CDR1 is SGHRS and CDR2 YFSETQ. Trimming pared 1 base from V and 8 bases from J, leaving 9 bases between. The CDR3 runs 12 residues. CDR3 amino acids: CASSLRGSGYTF. CDR3 DNA: TGCGCCAGCAGCTTGCGAGGGAGCGGCTACACCTTC.

This chain joins TRBV27 and TRBJ2-1; D is unclear. The CDR3 extends over 15 amino acids. CDR1 is MNHEY, CDR2 SMNVEV, per germline (reference sequence). V dropped 5 bases and J dropped 0 bases, with 11 bases sitting between them. This CDR3 is CASSPPGGSYNEQFF. CDR3 DNA: TGTGCCAGCAGTCCCCCGGGTGGCTCCTACAATGAGCAGTTCTTC.

V and J are TRBV27 and TRBJ2-1; 7 bases match TRBD1. Per the germline V gene, CDR1 is MNHEY and CDR2 is SMNVEV (reference sequence). The CDR3 length is 13 residues. The trim removed 6 bases at V and 8 bases at J, leaving 7 bases unmatched. The CDR3 DNA is TGTGCCAGCAGCGGGACAGACATGGATGAGCAGTTCTTC. Its protein is CASSGTDMDEQFF.

J is TRBJ2-4 and V is TRBV19; D is perhaps TRBD1 (5 bases). With 1 base removed from V and 0 bases from J, the gap between germline ends came to 13 bases. CDR1 LNHDA and CDR2 SQIVND come from the germline V gene (reference sequence). This CDR3 is 17 amino acids long. DNA of the CDR3: TGTGCCAGTAGTATAGGGGGCGACTTTTTAGCCAAAAACATTCAGTACTTC. Its protein is CASSIGGDFLAKNIQYF.

This chain links TRBV5-1 with TRBJ1-1; 7 positions agree with TRBD1. The trim removed 0 bases at V and 5 bases at J, leaving 4 bases unmatched. CDR3 length: 14 amino acids. Germline V gene data show CDR1 as SGHRS and CDR2 as YFSETQ. CDR3 amino acids: CASSLDRGGTEAFF. CDR3 bases: TGCGCCAGCAGCTTGGACAGGGGAGGTACTGAAGCTTTCTTT.

The rearrangement joins TRBV19 to TRBJ2-2; D unresolved. From germline, CDR1 is LNHDA and CDR2 SQIVND (reference sequence). The CDR3 extends over 14 amino acids. V was clipped by 4 bases and J by 5 bases, with 11 bases between them. CDR3 nucleotides: TGTGCCAGTAGTAAAGCCCTGGTAACCGGGGAGCTGTTTTTT. Its protein is CASSKALVTGELFF.

This chain joins TRBV11-3 and TRBJ2-2; perhaps TRBD2 as D (6 bases). CDR1 is SGHNT, CDR2 YENEEA, per germline. The CDR3 covers 16 residues. V shed 5 bases and J shed 4 bases, with 17 bases lying between them. The CDR3 nucleotides are TGTGCCAGCAGCCCCCGGCCGGGAGAGATCACCGGGGAGCTGTTTTTT. Its protein is CASSPRPGEITGELFF.

J is TRBJ1-5 and V is TRBV7-9; the D is unclear. The V end was cut by 3 bases, the J end by 2 bases, with 11 bases between. The CDR3 sequence is 15 residues long. Germline CDR1 and CDR2: SEHNR and FQNEAQ (reference sequence). CDR3 amino acids: CASSFSIGGNQPQHF. The CDR3 nucleotides read TGTGCCAGCAGCTTTTCCATCGGGGGCAATCAGCCCCAGCATTTT.

V is TRBV28 and J is TRBJ1-2; D is unclear. The germline CDR1 and CDR2 sequences are MDHEN and SYDVKM. Between the trimmed V and J ends, which lost 2 bases and 7 bases, there was a span of 17 bases. The CDR3 loop spans 15 amino acids. The CDR3 DNA sequence: TGTGCCAGCAGTTTAGGAGCGAGACCCGTGTTTGGCTACACCTTC. It translates to CASSLGARPVFGYTF.

The chain recombines TRBV18 with TRBJ1-1; 8 nucleotides agree with TRBD1. The CDR3 is 15 residues long. V was pared by 2 bases and J by 0 bases, with 2 bases of the junction left unmatched. The germline gives CDR1 KGHSH, CDR2 LQKENI. CDR3 nucleotides: TGTGCCAGCTCACCAGGACAGGGTCTGAACACTGAAGCTTTCTTT. It codes for CASSPGQGLNTEAFF.

The rearrangement joins TRBV7-2 to TRBJ1-5; tentative D call: TRBD1 (5 bases). V lost 1 base to trimming and J lost 4 bases, with 11 bases between them. This CDR3 is built from 15 residues. CDR1 and CDR2 (germline): SGHTA, FQGNSA. This chain's CDR3 is CASSLVGDGNQPQHF. The CDR3 bases are TGTGCCAGCAGCTTAGTAGGGGATGGTAATCAGCCCCAGCATTTT.

This clone has only a few counts. The V call is TRBV30, the J call TRBJ2-7; D is ambiguous. V shed 0 bases and J shed 2 bases, with 8 bases lying between them. Germline V lookup: CDR1 GTSNPN, CDR2 SVGIG (reference sequence). There are 13 residues in the CDR3. Here the CDR3 reads CAWSVGAAYEQYF. The DNA of the CDR3 is TGTGCCTGGAGTGTCGGAGCAGCCTACGAGCAGTACTTC. The full variable domain, rest sourced from reference TRBV30 and TRBJ2-7, is SQTIHQWPATLVQPVGSPLSLECTVEGTSNPNLYWYRQAAGRGLQLLFYSVGIGQISSEVPQNLSASRPQDRQFILSSKKLLLSDSGFYLCAWSVGAAYEQYFGPGTRLTVT.